This T cell receptor (beta chain) was sequenced in a study of neurological immune-mediated disorders. The study used blood bank volunteers in Maryland, USA, as healthy controls. V trimming: 5 bases; J trimming: 3 bases; junction bases outside the gene matches: 16. This CDR3 spans 18 amino acids. CDR1 and CDR2 (germline): SEHNR, FQNEAQ (reference sequence). TCRdb passed the 5' RACE reads through MiXCR, listing each CDR3 protein once. The table has 30,000 or so distinct CDR3 sequences, roughly 12% seen once. The chain employs TRBV7-9 and TRBJ2-3; 8 bases align to TRBD2. The sequence was collected from a man aged 55 to 70 in good health. Sequencing was performed on PBMCs. The CDR3 DNA is TGTGCCAGCAGCCGACCGATTACTCTGAAGCGGGGGACAGATACGCAGTATTTT. Protein product: CASSRPITLKRGTDTQYF.